The sequence of this T cell receptor beta chain was determined in a study of CD4 T cells in relation to SARS-CoV-2 and coronaviruses. In the case of this clone: The antigen is not known.

The CDR3 extends over 16 amino acids. Trimming removed 3 bases from V and 5 bases from J, with 19 bases in between. Germline CDR1 MDHEN, CDR2 SYDVKM. Study-wide results and limits: The cross-reactivity analysis covered only spike protein, not other viral proteins.

Method: immunoSEQ multiplex PCR; TCRdb's copy keeps in-frame clones and lacks some. The sample has tens of thousands of clones; roughly 94% are singletons. The clonotype comes from an adult with COVID-19. The genes are TRBV28 and TRBJ1-2; D remains ambiguous. Source material: naive CD4+ T cells from PBMCs. Sample subset: naive CD4+ T cells isolated by negative enrichment. The CDR3: CASSFQERLPNYGYTF. The CDR3 nucleotides are TGTGCCAGCAGTTTTCAGGAGAGGCTCCCGAATTATGGCTACACCTTC.